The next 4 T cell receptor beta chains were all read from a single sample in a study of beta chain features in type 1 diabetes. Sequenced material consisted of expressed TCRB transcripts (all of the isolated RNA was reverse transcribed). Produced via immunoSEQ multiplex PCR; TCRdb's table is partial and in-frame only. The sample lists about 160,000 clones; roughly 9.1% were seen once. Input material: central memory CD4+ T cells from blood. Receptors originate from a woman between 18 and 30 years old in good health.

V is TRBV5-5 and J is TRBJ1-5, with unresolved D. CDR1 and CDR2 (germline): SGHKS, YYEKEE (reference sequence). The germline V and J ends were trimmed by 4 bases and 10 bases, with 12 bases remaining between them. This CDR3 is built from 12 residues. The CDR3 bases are TGTGCCAGCAGCCAAGGAGATCGACCCCAGCATTTT. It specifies CASSQGDRPQHF.

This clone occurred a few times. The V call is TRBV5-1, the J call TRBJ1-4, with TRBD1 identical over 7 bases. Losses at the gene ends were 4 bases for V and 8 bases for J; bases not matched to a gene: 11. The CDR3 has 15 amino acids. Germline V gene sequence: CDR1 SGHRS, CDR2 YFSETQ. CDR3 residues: CASSLLTGDAEKLFF. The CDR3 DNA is TGCGCCAGCAGCCTCTTAACAGGGGACGCCGAAAAACTGTTTTTT.

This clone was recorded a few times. CDR3 amino acids: CASSVTSGGPRNEQFF. CDR3 bases: TGTGCCAGCAGCGTAACATCGGGAGGGCCCCGCAATGAGCAGTTCTTC. The rearrangement links TRBV9 to TRBJ2-1, with 8 bases that match TRBD2. Per germline, CDR1 SGDLS and CDR2 YYNGEE. The trim removed 1 base at V and 6 bases at J, leaving 9 bases unmatched. This CDR3 is 16 amino acids long. Together with reference TRBV9 and TRBJ2-1, the CDR3 gives the full variable domain: DSGVTQTPKHLITATGQRVTLRCSPRSGDLSVYWYQQSLDQGLQFLIQYYNGEERAKGNILERFSAQQFPDLHSELNLSSLELGDSALYFCASSVTSGGPRNEQFFGPGTRLTVL.

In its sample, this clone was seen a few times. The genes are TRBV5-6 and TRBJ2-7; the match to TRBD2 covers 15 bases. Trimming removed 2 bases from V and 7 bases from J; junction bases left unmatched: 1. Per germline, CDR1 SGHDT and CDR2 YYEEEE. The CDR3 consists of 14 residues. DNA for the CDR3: TGTGCCAGCAGCTTCGGGACTAGCGGGGGGGAGCAGTACTTC. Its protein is CASSFGTSGGEQYF.